Presented here are 18 T cell receptor beta chains from one specimen sequenced in a study of cytomegalovirus exposure and HLA in healthy donors (dated by TCRdb to 2016 to 2017). The library was generated by the immunoSEQ multiplex PCR assay. TCRdb mirrors the immuneACCESS table, restricted to in-frame sequences. Some clones are absent from its copies; in checked studies, under half trace to an unresolved V gene, and the reason for the others is unknown. The sample profile shows 100,000 to 150,000 clones; about 83% of them were found once. The ten most abundant clones make up 2.1% of the sample. The sequencing sample was made of PBMCs. These receptors all come from a woman younger than 45 in good health and CMV-seronegative.

The table lists this clone with a few counts. The chain couples TRBV7-9 to TRBJ1-5; D is ambiguous. Germline CDR1 and CDR2: SEHNR and FQNEAQ (reference sequence). Between the trimmed V and J ends, which lost 0 bases and 10 bases, there was a span of 7 bases. CDR3 length equals 12 residues. CDR3 region: CASSLAELPQHF. In DNA, the CDR3 is TGTGCCAGCAGCTTAGCAGAGCTACCCCAGCATTTT.

J is TRBJ1-2 and V is TRBV19; 10 positions match TRBD1. The CDR3 is 15 amino acids. J lost 6 bases, V lost 2 bases, and 6 bases had no gene match. Per germline, CDR1 LNHDA and CDR2 SQIVND (reference sequence). CDR3 coding DNA: TGTGCCAGTAGTATAACCCGACAGGGGGCAGATGGCTACACCTTC. Protein sequence: CASSITRQGADGYTF.

This sequence joins TRBV7-2 and TRBJ1-4; possible D gene TRBD1, 6 bases. This CDR3 is 15 amino acids long. Germline loops: CDR1 SGHTA, CDR2 FQGNSA. The germline V and J ends were trimmed by 2 bases and 5 bases, with 12 bases remaining between them. For the CDR3, the DNA is TGTGCCAGCAGCTTAAGGGCCAGGGGCAATGAAAAACTGTTTTTT. Its protein is CASSLRARGNEKLFF.

This chain connects TRBV7-2 to TRBJ2-3, with D uncertain. Germline CDR1 reads SGHTA; CDR2 reads FQGNSA. The V end was cut by 1 base, the J end by 3 bases, with 14 bases between. The CDR3 totals 16 residues. The CDR3 nucleotides are TGTGCCAGCAGCTTAGTAACAGCCTTTACTACAGATACGCAGTATTTT. Encoded protein: CASSLVTAFTTDTQYF.

In this sample, this clone turned up a few times. The rearrangement joins TRBV7-2 to TRBJ2-5, with D tentatively TRBD2 (6 bases). Germline assignment: CDR1 SGHTA and CDR2 FQGNSA. Trimming removed 5 bases at V and 0 bases at J, with 13 bases between. The length of the CDR3 is 15 residues. The CDR3 region has the DNA TGTGCCAGCAGCCCCGTGCGGGGCAACCAAGAGACCCAGTACTTC. It translates to CASSPVRGNQETQYF.

The V call is TRBV14, the J call TRBJ2-1; maybe TRBD1 (5 bases). The CDR3 totals 13 residues. Trimming stripped 8 bases from V and 4 bases from J, with 12 bases between. Germline CDR1 is SGHDN and CDR2 is FVKESK. This chain's CDR3 is CASSGHRYNEQFF. The CDR3 DNA is TGTGCCAGCTCTGGACACAGGTACAATGAGCAGTTCTTC.

The rearrangement joins TRBV10-3 to TRBJ2-3; D is perhaps TRBD1 (5 bases). V lost 10 bases and J 4 bases, leaving 12 bases between the germline ends. The CDR3 extends over 12 amino acids. Germline loops: CDR1 ENHRY, CDR2 SYGVKD. The CDR3 DNA reads as TGTGCCACCCTCCAGGGCGCAGATACGCAGTATTTT. Encoded protein: CATLQGADTQYF.

The chain carries TRBV7-2 and TRBJ1-3, with 11 bases lining up with TRBD1. The CDR3 extends over 15 amino acids. CDR1 and CDR2 from the germline V gene are SGHTA and FQGNSA. The trim removed 5 bases at V and 4 bases at J, leaving 4 bases unmatched. The CDR3: CASSLWTGGGNTIYF. In DNA, the CDR3 is TGTGCCAGCAGCCTCTGGACAGGGGGCGGAAACACCATATATTTT.

CDR3 in DNA: TGTGCCAGCAGAGTGGACTTCACCGGGGAGCTGTTTTTT. Protein: CASRVDFTGELFF. The chain couples TRBV9 to TRBJ2-2, with D possibly matching TRBD2 (5 bases). Germline V gene lookup returns CDR1 SGDLS and CDR2 YYNGEE. This CDR3 spans 13 amino acids. The germline V and J ends were trimmed by 5 bases and 4 bases, with 9 bases remaining between them.

Of note for this clone: This specimen includes other DNA sequences encoding the same CDR3. V usage is TRBV6-6 and J usage is TRBJ1-5; 10 nucleotides match TRBD1. Per the germline V gene, CDR1 is MNHNY and CDR2 is SVGAGI (reference sequence). The CDR3 runs 16 residues. The V and J ends lost 0 bases and 4 bases, in that order; junction bases with no gene match: 3. The CDR3 DNA reads TGTGCCAGCAGTTACTCCGGGACAGGGGAAAATCAGCCCCAGCATTTT. It translates to CASSYSGTGENQPQHF.

The genes are TRBV6-5 and TRBJ2-1; possible D gene TRBD2, 5 bases. Looked up from germline, CDR1 is MNHEY and CDR2 is SVGAGI. Trimming removed 4 bases from V and 7 bases from J, with 14 bases in between. The CDR3 length is 14 residues. The CDR3 DNA is TGTGCCAGCAGTTTACTAGGCATGGGGAATGAGCAGTTCTTC. The encoded protein is CASSLLGMGNEQFF.

This sequence joins TRBV5-6 and TRBJ1-6; 9 positions agree with TRBD1. V shed 4 bases, J shed 8 bases, and the junction held 10 bases outside the gene matches. Looked up from germline, CDR1 is SGHDT and CDR2 is YYEEEE. This CDR3 is built from 16 residues. The CDR3 nucleotides read TGTGCCAGCAGCCTCTTTGGTAGGACAGGGGATTCACCCCTCCACTTT. This codes for CASSLFGRTGDSPLHF.

As DNA, the CDR3 is TGTGCCAGCAGCTTGAAGCGGGGGGGAGGAGATACGCAGTATTTT. The encoded protein is CASSLKRGGGDTQYF. This chain links TRBV5-4 with TRBJ2-3; 10 positions agree with TRBD2. The J segment lost 5 bases and the V segment lost 1 base, leaving 4 bases of the junction unmatched. Germline CDR1 reads SGHNT; CDR2 reads YYREEE (reference sequence). The CDR3 sequence is 15 residues long. Variable domain in full (rest from reference TRBV5-4 and TRBJ2-3): ETGVTQSPTHLIKTRGQQVTLRCSSQSGHNTVSWYQQALGQGPQFIFQYYREEENGRGNFPPRFSGLQFPNYSSELNVNALELDDSALYLCASSLKRGGGDTQYFGPGTRLTVL.

V gene TRBV9 combines with J gene TRBJ1-1; 7 bases match TRBD1. CDR3 length equals 12 residues. V trimming: 4 bases; J trimming: 7 bases; junction bases outside the gene matches: 4. The germline CDR1 and CDR2 sequences are SGDLS and YYNGEE. The CDR3, as DNA: TGTGCCAGCAGCTTCCAGGGGGGTGAAGCTTTCTTT. Its translation is CASSFQGGEAFF. Full variable domain (remainder filled in from reference TRBV9 and TRBJ1-1): DSGVTQTPKHLITATGQRVTLRCSPRSGDLSVYWYQQSLDQGLQFLIQYYNGEERAKGNILERFSAQQFPDLHSELNLSSLELGDSALYFCASSFQGGEAFFGQGTRLTVV.

This chain uses TRBV9 with TRBJ1-3; possible D gene TRBD1, 5 bases. Trimming left V 0 bases short and J 0 bases short, with 10 bases between. CDR3 length: 16 amino acids. Germline CDR1 is SGDLS and CDR2 is YYNGEE. The CDR3 loop reads CASSVAGGTSGNTIYF. DNA of the CDR3: TGTGCCAGCAGCGTAGCCGGGGGGACCTCTGGAAACACCATATATTTT.

The chain employs TRBV6-1 and TRBJ2-7; D may be TRBD2 (7 bases). CDR1 and CDR2 (germline): MNHNS, SASEGT. The V gene lost 7 bases and the J gene lost 3 bases, with 13 bases spanning the gap. The CDR3 is 13 residues long. In DNA form, the CDR3 reads TGTGCCAGCAAGCCGGGGGGCTTCTACGAGCAGTACTTC. As protein: CASKPGGFYEQYF.

The chain combines TRBV6-5 with TRBJ2-7, with D perhaps matching TRBD1 (6 bases). The length of the CDR3 is 14 residues. Germline values: CDR1 MNHEY, CDR2 SVGAGI. V gave up 6 bases and J gave up 2 bases, with 14 bases separating them. The CDR3, as DNA: TGTGCCAGCAGCCCCAGGGACAAGCCCTACGAGCAGTACTTC. Translation gives CASSPRDKPYEQYF.

The chain carries TRBV4-1 and TRBJ2-5; possibly TRBD2 for D (5 bases). CDR1 is MGHRA and CDR2 is YSYEKL in the germline V gene. With 4 bases removed from V and 5 bases from J, the gap between germline ends came to 11 bases. The CDR3 has 13 residues. The CDR3 here is CASSLLGRETQYF. The CDR3, as DNA: TGCGCCAGCAGCCTACTAGGGCGGGAGACCCAGTACTTC.